Each of the 8 T cell receptor beta chains below was sequenced from the same sample in a study of TIL therapy for anti-PD-1-resistant metastatic lung cancer. The libraries were made with immunoSEQ v3. Data came from immunoSEQ multiplex PCR; TCRdb stores just in-frame clones and leaves some out. The table lists roughly 7,000 clones, 60% to 80% of them singletons. Specified time point: pre-treatment sample, taken before nivolumab and TIL therapy. Most excised metastases sampled were pleural nodules or supraclavicular lymph nodes. The sample here was tumor tissue, taken at baseline. All receptors come from a person aged 25-85 years with non-small cell lung cancer.

The sample holds one count of this clone. The V gene is TRBV28, the J gene TRBJ2-5; 9 positions match TRBD2. This CDR3 has 16 residues. V lost 6 bases, J lost 4 bases, and 12 bases stayed unmatched. The germline V gene encodes CDR1 MDHEN and CDR2 SYDVKM. CDR3 nucleotides: TGTGCCAGCAGCCTCCCCGGCGGGAGGGCCTCAGAGACCCAGTACTTC. Translated: CASSLPGGRASETQYF. Full variable domain (missing parts from reference TRBV28 and TRBJ2-5): DVKVTQSSRYLVKRTGEKVFLECVQDMDHENMFWYRQDPGLGLRLIYFSYDVKMKEKGDIPEGYSVSREKKERFSLILESASTNQTSMYLCASSLPGGRASETQYFGPGTRLLVL.

V gene TRBV19 combines with J gene TRBJ1-6, with TRBD1 matching over 7 bases. This CDR3 comprises 15 residues. V lost 7 bases, J lost 8 bases, and 11 bases stayed unmatched. CDR1 is LNHDA and CDR2 is SQIVND in the germline V gene (reference sequence). CDR3 residues: CASKMSGGDYSPLHF. CDR3 coding DNA: TGTGCCAGTAAAATGTCAGGGGGAGATTATTCACCCCTCCACTTT.

With respect to this clone: One junction end does not reproduce the germline sequence, and a read error may be involved. The V call is TRBV6-2 or TRBV6-3, the J call TRBJ1-3; D uncertain. Per the germline V gene, CDR1 is MNHEY and CDR2 is SVGEGT. The CDR3 covers 14 residues. CDR3 coding DNA: TGTGCCAGCAGCCAGCTTTGGGCTGGATACACCATATATTTT. Residues: CASSQLWAGYTIYF.

V is TRBV5-4 and J is TRBJ2-1, with 9 nucleotides matching TRBD1. Germline trimming cut 1 base from V and 7 bases from J; bases unmatched to any gene: 3. The V gene's germline CDR1 is SGHNT and CDR2 YYREEE (reference sequence). The CDR3 runs 14 residues. The CDR3 coding sequence is TGTGCCAGCAGCTTGATTGACAGGGGGAATGAGCAGTTCTTC. This gives the protein CASSLIDRGNEQFF.

This clone is medium-sized. The rearrangement links TRBV19 to TRBJ2-2; 7 bases align to TRBD1. Germline CDR1 LNHDA, CDR2 SQIVND (reference sequence). This CDR3 spans 14 amino acids. Germline trimming cut 7 bases from V and 0 bases from J; bases unmatched to any gene: 2. In DNA, the CDR3 is TGTGCCAGTACACAGGGGTCGAACACCGGGGAGCTGTTTTTT. Encoded protein: CASTQGSNTGELFF. The full variable domain, its missing parts supplied by reference TRBV19 and TRBJ2-2, is DGGITQSPKYLFRKEGQNVTLSCEQNLNHDAMYWYRQDPGQGLRLIYYSQIVNDFQKGDIAEGYSVSREKKESFPLTVTSAQKNPTAFYLCASTQGSNTGELFFGEGSRLTVL.

This clone was observed a handful of times. J is TRBJ2-1 and V is TRBV7-9, with D perhaps matching TRBD1 or TRBD2 (6 bases each). The germline V and J ends were trimmed by 1 base and 7 bases, with 14 bases remaining between them. Germline CDR1 and CDR2: SEHNR and FQNEAQ (reference sequence). This CDR3 region has 15 residues. The CDR3 reads CASSLGLGGRNEQFF. The CDR3 DNA reads TGTGCCAGCAGCTTAGGTCTAGGGGGGCGGAATGAGCAGTTCTTC.

This chain joins TRBV5-1 and TRBJ2-7; no clear D gene. This CDR3 spans 12 amino acids. V lost 3 bases and J lost 3, with 7 bases in between. Per the germline V gene, CDR1 is SGHRS and CDR2 is YFSETQ. The CDR3 nucleotides are TGCGCCAGCAGCTCGACTCTCTACGAGCAGTACTTC. Translation gives CASSSTLYEQYF. The variable domain in full, completed from reference TRBV5-1 and TRBJ2-7, reads KAGVTQTPRYLIKTRGQQVTLSCSPISGHRSVSWYQQTPGQGLQFLFEYFSETQRNKGNFPGRFSGRQFSNSRSEMNVSTLELGDSALYLCASSSTLYEQYFGPGTRLTVT.

The CDR3 region has the DNA TGTGCCAGCAGTTACTCCGGACAGACCGGGGAGCTGTTTTTT. This gives the protein CASSYSGQTGELFF. The chain carries TRBV6-5 and TRBJ2-2; D might be TRBD1 (6 bases). V lost 0 bases and J 5 bases, leaving 7 bases between the germline ends. The CDR3 has 14 amino acids. Germline V gene sequence: CDR1 MNHEY, CDR2 SVGAGI.